This TCR beta chain comes out of a study of CD8+ T cells in alopecia areata. Regarding this clone: Its antigen is unidentified.

Findings of the study overall: Persistence of many expanded lesional clones was seen in scalp and blood during tofacitinib.

Treatment denoted: oral pan-JAK inhibitor, 5-10 mg twice daily. Following RNA extraction, reverse transcription yielded cDNA that acted as the sequencing template. Sequencing was performed with immunoSEQ multiplex PCR; in TCRdb, only in-frame clones are kept and a portion is missing. Of 200,000 to 250,000 clones in the sample, more than 45% are singletons; the top ten hold about 1.4%. The CDR3 is made up of 15 amino acids. The V and J ends lost 6 bases and 2 bases, in that order; junction bases with no gene match: 9. The germline V gene encodes CDR1 SNHLY and CDR2 FYNNEI. V gene TRBV2 combines with J gene TRBJ2-5; 7 bases are shared with TRBD1. Sequences were derived from CD4+ T cells sorted from blood, sampled at week 4, from a patient treated with tofacitinib. The sequence was collected from a human donor with alopecia areata. The CDR3 region is CASSGMGTDQETQYF. DNA of the CDR3: TGTGCCAGCAGCGGGATGGGGACAGATCAAGAGACCCAGTACTTC.